The 11 T cell receptor beta chains below were found in one sample sequenced in a study of regulatory T cells in long-lasting Graves disease. Both iRepertoire HTBI primers and Arm-PCR of CDR3 regions were used to build the TCR beta libraries. TCRdb passed the multiplex PCR reads through MiXCR, listing each CDR3 protein once. Altogether approximately 540,000 distinct CDR3 sequences are present, 12% being singletons, with the ten largest covering roughly 8.9%. Regarding time point: newly diagnosed GD, antithyroid drugs for less than 3 months. RNA isolated from PBMCs was used to make the TCR library. The sample was also linked to a second study, of T cells in Graves' hyperthyroidism and ophthalmopathy.

Sample: peripheral blood mononuclear cells (PBMCs), taken at new diagnosis, from a patient treated with antithyroid drugs. The receptors here all came from a woman aged 30 to 39 with Graves disease.

Turning to this clonotype: At one end, the junction sequence differs from germline, possibly due to a read error. The CDR3 loop reads CASSESFGSEQFF. CDR3 nucleotides: TGCGCCAGCAGTGAGTCGTTCGGATCGGAGCAGTTCTTC. The V call is TRBV6-9, the J call TRBJ2-1; D is ambiguous. CDR3 length equals 13 residues. Germline CDR1 and CDR2: MNHGY and SVAAGI.

Many counts were recorded for this clonotype. This chain uses TRBV19 with TRBJ2-3; D call uncertain. The CDR3 sequence is 17 residues long. Germline V lookup: CDR1 LNHDA, CDR2 SQIVND (reference sequence). The V gene lost 6 bases and the J gene lost 1 base, with 20 bases spanning the gap. The CDR3: CASSSISGFLGTDTQYF. The CDR3 bases are TGTGCCAGTAGCTCGATTTCCGGATTTTTGGGCACAGATACGCAGTATTTT.

This clonotype was observed many times. The chain uses TRBV12-3 or TRBV12-4 and TRBJ2-1, with 10 bases that match TRBD2. V was pared by 6 bases and J by 10 bases, with 9 bases of the junction left unmatched. There are 14 residues in the CDR3. The CDR3 DNA follows: TGTGCCAGCAGCCGAGCACTAGCGGGACGGGAGCAGTTCTTC. Its protein is CASSRALAGREQFF.

In this sample, this clonotype turned up many times. The genes are TRBV27 and TRBJ2-1, with D unresolved. This CDR3 is built from 13 residues. CDR1 and CDR2 from the germline V gene are MNHEY and SMNVEV (reference sequence). The V and J ends lost 3 bases and 5 bases respectively, with 8 bases between them. CDR3 DNA: TGTGCCAGCAGTTTCGGCAGGCACAATGAGCAGTTCTTC. Its protein is CASSFGRHNEQFF.

This clonotype was found many times. The rearrangement uses TRBV28 and TRBJ2-3, with D hard to call. This CDR3 is 14 amino acids long. V gave up 6 bases and J gave up 2 bases, with 12 bases separating them. Germline CDR1 is MDHEN and CDR2 is SYDVKM. CDR3 nucleotide sequence: TGTGCCAGCAGAAACAGACGAATCACAGATACGCAGTATTTT. Translation gives CASRNRRITDTQYF.

As concerns this clonotype: A much bigger clone sits one base away, suggesting this may be a read error. This chain links TRBV30 with TRBJ2-2; D is uncertain. The CDR3 totals 13 residues. Looked up from germline, CDR1 is GTSNPN and CDR2 is SVGIG (reference sequence). The CDR3 nucleotides are TGTGCCCGGAGTCCAGACTACACCGGGGAGCTGTTTTTT. Its translation is CARSPDYTGELFF. Together with reference TRBV30 and TRBJ2-2, the CDR3 gives the full variable domain: SQTIHQWPATLVQPVGSPLSLECTVEGTSNPNLYWYRQAAGRGLQLLFYSVGIGQISSEVPQNLSASRPQDRQFILSSKKLLLSDSGFYLCARSPDYTGELFFGEGSRLTVL.

This clonotype was observed at least ten times. The V call is TRBV30, the J call TRBJ2-2; a weak D match, TRBD1 (6 bases). The CDR3 is made up of 13 amino acids. From germline, CDR1 is GTSNPN and CDR2 SVGIG (reference sequence). V dropped 2 bases and J dropped 5 bases, with 9 bases sitting between them. CDR3 coding DNA: TGTGCCTGGAGTTTAACAGGGACCGGGGAGCTGTTTTTT. Protein: CAWSLTGTGELFF.

Details on this clonotype: A much larger clone sits a single nucleotide away, making a read error possible. The chain links TRBV11-2 to TRBJ1-1; TRBD1 aligns across 9 bases. The germline V gene encodes CDR1 SGHAT and CDR2 FQNNGV. This CDR3 comprises 16 residues. The DNA of the CDR3 is TGTGCCAGCAGCTTGGACAGGGGATGGGGAAACACTGAAGCTCTCTTT. It specifies CASSLDRGWGNTEALF.

This clonotype was counted ten times or more. The J gene is TRBJ2-7, the V gene TRBV2, with 9 bases aligning to TRBD1. Germline CDR1 is SNHLY and CDR2 is FYNNEI. This CDR3 contains 14 residues. The V gene end was trimmed by 7 bases and the J gene end by 0 bases; junction bases not matched to a gene: 4. CDR3 amino acids: CASTGTGNSYEQYF. CDR3 nucleotide sequence: TGTGCCAGCACTGGGACAGGGAACTCCTACGAGCAGTACTTC.

This clonotype was detected many times. This rearrangement joins TRBV2 to TRBJ2-1; D remains ambiguous. The CDR3 length is 15 residues. Trimming stripped 3 bases from V and 5 bases from J, with 14 bases between. Germline V gives CDR1 SNHLY, CDR2 FYNNEI. CDR3 nucleotide sequence: TGTGCCAGCAGTGACGTACTGGGAAAAGACAATGAGCAGTTCTTC. This sequence encodes CASSDVLGKDNEQFF.

The gene calls are TRBV7-9 and TRBJ2-2; 8 positions agree with TRBD1. The CDR3 is made up of 16 amino acids. The germline V gene has CDR1 SEHNR and CDR2 FQNEAQ (reference sequence). J lost 3 bases, V lost 7 bases, and 10 bases had no gene match. DNA for the CDR3: TGTGCCAGCACCCGAGGACAGGGAAGGGACACCGGGGAGCTGTTTTTT. Residues: CASTRGQGRDTGELFF.